The 24 T cell receptor beta chains below come from one sample, sequenced in a study of blood T cells in healthy people across ages. Through a sample-barcoded 5' primer and a J-beta primer mix, a second PCR was run for roughly 6 to 12 cycles. TCRdb processed the 5' RACE reads anew with MiXCR; each CDR3 protein has one entry. The sample records 980,000 or so distinct CDR3 sequences, around 49% being singletons. Sequencing was done on a sample of blood. The receptor set was obtained from a young man in good health.

This clonotype was found a few times. The rearrangement links TRBV7-9 to TRBJ1-2; D may be TRBD1 (5 bases). Trimming pared 8 bases from V and 4 bases from J, leaving 20 bases between. Germline values: CDR1 SEHNR, CDR2 FQNEAQ (reference sequence). The CDR3 has 15 residues. The chain's CDR3 is CASGYEQDGSYGYTF. CDR3 sequence (DNA): TGTGCCAGCGGCTACGAACAGGACGGCTCCTATGGCTACACCTTC.

CDR3 nucleotides: TGCAGCGTCTGTACGGGGGACGGGGAGCTGTTTTTT. As protein: CSVCTGDGELFF. The chain uses TRBV29-1 and TRBJ2-2, with D possibly being TRBD2 (6 bases). The length of the CDR3 is 12 residues. The germline CDR1 and CDR2 sequences are SQVTM and ANQGSEA. Trimming shortened V by 6 bases and J by 7 bases, and 12 bases separated the two germline ends.

The genes are TRBV27 and TRBJ2-1; 7 positions match TRBD1. There are 15 residues in the CDR3. CDR1 is MNHEY, CDR2 SMNVEV, per germline (reference sequence). V gave up 4 bases and J gave up 4 bases; unmatched junction bases: 7. The CDR3 DNA sequence: TGTGCCAGCAGTTCGGGACAGTCATTATACAATGAGCAGTTCTTC. Protein sequence: CASSSGQSLYNEQFF.

This clonotype was detected many times. V gene TRBV9 combines with J gene TRBJ2-3, with no clear D. This CDR3 has 15 amino acids. V was clipped by 4 bases and J by 3 bases, with 15 bases between them. The germline CDR1 and CDR2 sequences are SGDLS and YYNGEE. The CDR3 DNA sequence: TGTGCCAGCAGCCTCCTGGATCTCGCGACAGATACGCAGTATTTT. This translates into CASSLLDLATDTQYF. The complete variable domain, with remaining parts taken from reference TRBV9 and TRBJ2-3, reads DSGVTQTPKHLITATGQRVTLRCSPRSGDLSVYWYQQSLDQGLQFLIQYYNGEERAKGNILERFSAQQFPDLHSELNLSSLELGDSALYFCASSLLDLATDTQYFGPGTRLTVL.

In this sample, this clonotype turned up a few times. The chain employs TRBV7-6 and TRBJ1-4; D gene ambiguous. Germline CDR1 reads SGHVS; CDR2 reads FNYEAQ. The CDR3 is 19 amino acids. V was cut by 1 base and J by 0 bases, with 18 bases left in between. The CDR3 DNA sequence: TGTGCCAGCAGCTTAGGGGGATTCAGGACTGCTTCAACTAATGAAAAACTGTTTTTT. It encodes CASSLGGFRTASTNEKLFF.

The chain recombines TRBV5-1 with TRBJ1-1; D unresolved. There are 15 residues in the CDR3. CDR1 SGHRS and CDR2 YFSETQ come from the germline V gene. The germline V and J ends were trimmed by 1 base and 1 base, with 11 bases remaining between them. CDR3 nucleotide sequence: TGCGCCAGCAGCTTGTCGTTTTTCGAGAACACTGAAGCTTTCTTT. Amino acid sequence: CASSLSFFENTEAFF.

This rearrangement joins TRBV5-1 to TRBJ2-1, with D perhaps TRBD2 (5 bases). Germline CDR1 and CDR2: SGHRS and YFSETQ. V dropped 5 bases and J dropped 3 bases, with 12 bases sitting between them. The CDR3 has 14 amino acids. CDR3 amino acids: CASSMSGSYNEQFF. CDR3 nucleotide sequence: TGCGCCAGCAGTATGAGCGGAAGCTACAATGAGCAGTTCTTC.

The table lists this clonotype with a count of one. The chain combines TRBV9 with TRBJ2-1, with 9 bases fitting TRBD2. The CDR3 covers 16 residues. The V gene end was trimmed by 0 bases and the J gene end by 3 bases; junction bases not matched to a gene: 4. The germline V gene has CDR1 SGDLS and CDR2 YYNGEE. CDR3 in amino acids: CASSVGPSGNYNEQFF. CDR3 nucleotides: TGTGCCAGCAGCGTAGGGCCTAGCGGGAACTACAATGAGCAGTTCTTC.

In its sample, this clonotype was seen many times. A much more abundant neighbour one base away suggests this may be a read error. CDR3: CASSASRPQGTQYF. The CDR3 DNA is TGTGCCAGCAGCGCCTCGCGGCCCCAGGGCACGCAGTATTTT. The rearrangement links TRBV7-2 to TRBJ2-3; D is possibly TRBD1 (5 bases). The germline CDR1 and CDR2 sequences are SGHTA and FQGNSA. With 5 bases removed from V and 9 bases from J, the gap between germline ends came to 18 bases. The CDR3 is 14 residues long.

The sample holds one count of this clonotype. This rearrangement joins TRBV28 to TRBJ2-7, with D tentatively TRBD1 (6 bases). The CDR3 is made up of 15 amino acids. Germline V gene lookup returns CDR1 MDHEN and CDR2 SYDVKM. V lost 7 bases and J 1 base, leaving 17 bases between the germline ends. The CDR3 loop reads CASTPSKGGSYEQYF. CDR3 nucleotide sequence: TGTGCCAGCACCCCATCCAAAGGGGGTTCCTACGAGCAGTACTTC.

This clonotype turned up a few times. The rearrangement links TRBV6-2 or TRBV6-3 to TRBJ2-1, with 7 bases aligning to TRBD2. CDR3 length equals 12 residues. The J segment lost 12 bases and the V segment lost 7 bases, leaving 9 bases of the junction unmatched. Germline lookup yields CDR1 MNHEY and CDR2 SVGEGT. The CDR3: CASTGLEVRQFF. The CDR3 DNA follows: TGTGCCAGCACCGGACTAGAGGTGAGGCAGTTCTTC.

The V gene is TRBV29-1, the J gene TRBJ2-1, with D perhaps matching TRBD1 or TRBD2 (6 bases each). This CDR3 is built from 13 residues. The germline CDR1 and CDR2 sequences are SQVTM and ANQGSEA. The V end was cut by 8 bases, the J end by 9 bases, with 20 bases between. The CDR3 nucleotides are TGCAGCCCGCTGGGGGGCTCAACCAGTGAGCAGTTCTTC. It specifies CSPLGGSTSEQFF.

J is TRBJ2-3 and V is TRBV4-2, with 7 bases matching TRBD2. The V gene's germline CDR1 is LGHNA and CDR2 YNFKEQ. Trimming removed 0 bases from V and 4 bases from J; junction bases left unmatched: 4. The CDR3 spans 15 residues. The CDR3 protein is CASSQDLADSDTQYF. In DNA, the CDR3 is TGTGCCAGCAGCCAAGATCTAGCGGATTCAGATACGCAGTATTTT.

This clonotype showed up just once. The DNA of the CDR3 is TGTGCCATCAGGCCCACTAGCGGGGGGGACGAGCAGTACTTC. Residues: CAIRPTSGGDEQYF. The chain is built from TRBV10-3 and TRBJ2-5; 13 bases align to TRBD2. The J call is in doubt because the DNA end fits TRBJ2-7 better. The CDR3 is 14 amino acids. CDR1 is ENHRY and CDR2 is SYGVKD in the germline V gene.

The rearrangement joins TRBV20-1 to TRBJ1-1; D not resolved. V was trimmed by 3 bases and J by 0 bases, leaving 11 bases between them. Germline-derived CDR1 and CDR2 are DFQATT and SNEGSKA (reference sequence). CDR3 size: 14 residues. The CDR3 bases are TGCAGTGCTAGGCTCGGAGCGATGAACACTGAAGCTTTCTTT. Its translation: CSARLGAMNTEAFF.

The V call is TRBV4-2, the J call TRBJ2-5; D is ambiguous. Looked up from germline, CDR1 is LGHNA and CDR2 is YNFKEQ. Trimming shortened V by 1 base and J by 10 bases, and 10 bases separated the two germline ends. The CDR3 has 12 amino acids. DNA for the CDR3: TGTGCCAGCAGCCAAGGATTGAGAGACCAGTACTTC. Residues: CASSQGLRDQYF.

The chain recombines TRBV10-3 with TRBJ2-1; no clear D. CDR1 is ENHRY, CDR2 SYGVKD, per germline. Trimming took off 1 base at V and 3 bases at J, with 16 bases between the two ends. The CDR3 runs 17 residues. As DNA, the CDR3 is TGTGCCATCAGTGAGTTGGAACCCCACTCAATCTACAATGAGCAGTTCTTC. This sequence encodes CAISELEPHSIYNEQFF.

V gene TRBV6-5 combines with J gene TRBJ2-7; the D call may be TRBD1 or TRBD2 (6 bases each). CDR3 length: 16 amino acids. Germline V gene data show CDR1 as MNHEY and CDR2 as SVGAGI. The V gene lost 2 bases and the J gene lost 0 bases, with 14 bases spanning the gap. CDR3 in amino acids: CASSYLRGGSSYEQYF. The CDR3 nucleotides read TGTGCCAGCAGTTACCTGAGAGGGGGGAGCTCCTACGAGCAGTACTTC.

The genes are TRBV20-1 and TRBJ1-2; 7 bases line up with TRBD1. The CDR3 is 12 amino acids. Germline assignment: CDR1 DFQATT and CDR2 SNEGSKA (reference sequence). V shed 6 bases and J 8 bases; nucleotides not matched to a gene: 9. CDR3 bases: TGCAGTGCCAGCTACAGGGGATGGGGCTACACCTTC. Amino acid sequence: CSASYRGWGYTF.

This chain joins TRBV10-3 and TRBJ2-7; 9 bases match TRBD1. V dropped 5 bases and J dropped 6; count of bases not matched to a gene: 5. This CDR3 contains 13 residues. Germline loops: CDR1 ENHRY, CDR2 SYGVKD. The CDR3 here is CAISRTGEGEQYF. The CDR3 region has the DNA TGTGCCATCAGTCGGACAGGGGAGGGCGAGCAGTACTTC.

The chain joins TRBV10-3 to TRBJ2-3; D remains unclear. Deletions cut 0 bases from V and 2 bases from J, with 3 bases between. The CDR3 has 13 amino acids. In germline, CDR1 is ENHRY, CDR2 SYGVKD. The CDR3 nucleotides are TGTGCCATCAGTGAGTCTGTCACAGATACGCAGTATTTT. It specifies CAISESVTDTQYF.

This clonotype was recorded many times. The chain links TRBV4-2 to TRBJ1-6, with TRBD1 identical over 7 bases. The junction had 3 bases not matched to a gene; V was cut back by 1 base and J by 6 bases. The germline gives CDR1 LGHNA, CDR2 YNFKEQ. The CDR3 totals 15 residues. CDR3 in amino acids: CASSQVGTANSPLHF. CDR3 bases: TGTGCCAGCAGCCAAGTCGGGACAGCTAATTCACCCCTCCACTTT.

The genes are TRBV7-9 and TRBJ1-4; weak D call: TRBD1 (5 bases). V lost 3 bases to trimming and J lost 7 bases, with 15 bases between them. Germline CDR1 SEHNR, CDR2 FQNEAQ (reference sequence). CDR3 length equals 15 residues. This chain's CDR3 is CASSLNRMGSEKLFF. The DNA of the CDR3 is TGTGCCAGCAGCTTGAACAGGATGGGAAGTGAAAAACTGTTTTTT.

The chain combines TRBV4-3 with TRBJ1-4; D perhaps matches TRBD1 (5 bases). The V gene lost 0 bases and the J gene lost 8 bases, with 10 bases spanning the gap. This CDR3 region has 14 residues. Germline V lookup: CDR1 LGHNA, CDR2 YSLEER. The CDR3 is CASSQEGVGEKLFF. CDR3 DNA sequence: TGCGCCAGCAGCCAAGAGGGGGTTGGGGAAAAACTGTTTTTT.